The clone carrying this TCR beta chain was seen a few times. Its target is unknown. Expressed TCRB transcripts got sequenced, as all isolated RNA was reverse transcribed. Data came from immunoSEQ multiplex PCR; TCRdb stores just in-frame clones and leaves some out. This sample has around 500,000 clones; more than 9.5% occur once, and the top ten carry less than 0.06%. This sample was included in a study of beta chain features in type 1 diabetes. Study findings and constraints: More deletions and fewer insertions at VDJ junctions were found in patients with type 1 diabetes.

Germline V lookup: CDR1 LGHNA, CDR2 YSLEER. V lost 7 bases and J lost 3; bases outside the gene matches: 4. The CDR3 has 13 residues. This TCR was sampled from a woman between 18 and 29 years old in good health. Sequencing was done on a sample of naive CD4+ T cells from blood. The chain couples TRBV4-3 to TRBJ2-3; 7 bases are a match to TRBD1. The CDR3 spells CASTGTETDTQYF. CDR3 coding DNA: TGCGCCAGCACCGGGACAGAGACAGATACGCAGTATTTT.